This TCR beta chain derives from a study of blood T cell repertoires in COVID-19. Across the whole study: COVID-19 samples, acute and convalescent, were from the United States, Italy and Spain.

Profiled with immunoSEQ multiplex PCR; TCRdb holds only in-frame clones, not every one. The table includes tens of thousands of clones, about 83% detected once. The TCR sequence derives from an older woman with acute or convalescent COVID-19. The sample comprised peripheral blood.

The DNA for the CDR3 is TGTGCCAGCAGCCAAACAGGGAAGGGGGCCGGGGAGCTGTTTTTT. Translating it yields CASSQTGKGAGELFF. The chain combines TRBV4-2 with TRBJ2-2; perhaps TRBD1 as D (6 bases). This CDR3 is 15 amino acids long. CDR1 and CDR2 (germline): LGHNA, YNFKEQ. V shed 2 bases and J shed 6 bases, with 13 bases lying between them.